This entry lists 13 T cell receptor beta chains sequenced from one sample in a study of blood T cell repertoires in COVID-19. Produced via immunoSEQ multiplex PCR; TCRdb's table is partial and in-frame only. The profile shows 150,000 or so clones, more than 70% of them singletons. Input material: peripheral blood. These receptors were collected from a man aged 45-65 years with acute or convalescent COVID-19.

This chain joins TRBV7-2 and TRBJ1-4, with D uncertain. This CDR3 is built from 13 residues. The V gene lost 3 bases and the J gene lost 5 bases, with 7 bases spanning the gap. Germline CDR1 SGHTA, CDR2 FQGNSA. CDR3 sequence (DNA): TGTGCCAGCAGCTTGTCCGGGAATGAAAAACTGTTTTTT. Translated, it gives CASSLSGNEKLFF.

J is TRBJ2-1 and V is TRBV4-2, with a tentative D call TRBD1 (6 bases). Germline-derived CDR1 and CDR2 are LGHNA and YNFKEQ. There are 17 residues in the CDR3. Trimming took 2 bases from V and 3 from J, leaving 17 bases between them. Written as DNA, the CDR3 is TGTGCCAGCAGCCAAAACAGGGCCGCGATATTCTACAATGAGCAGTTCTTC. Translation gives CASSQNRAAIFYNEQFF.

The rearrangement uses TRBV2 and TRBJ1-1; no clear D gene. V gave up 6 bases and J gave up 2 bases, with 10 bases separating them. This CDR3 is built from 13 residues. Germline V gene lookup returns CDR1 SNHLY and CDR2 FYNNEI. The CDR3 DNA is TGTGCCAGCAGAGCGTCCCGAAACACTGAAGCTTTCTTT. Its protein is CASRASRNTEAFF. The whole variable domain, remainder taken from reference TRBV2 and TRBJ1-1, is EPEVTQTPSHQVTQMGQEVILRCVPISNHLYFYWYRQILGQKVEFLVSFYNNEISEKSEIFDDQFSVERPDGSNFTLKIRSTKLEDSAMYFCASRASRNTEAFFGQGTRLTVV.

In its sample, this clone was seen once. CDR3: CASSEDPAGAAQRQYF. The CDR3 DNA reads TGTGCCAGCAGTGAAGACCCAGCGGGGGCCGCCCAAAGGCAGTATTTT. The chain joins TRBV6-1 to TRBJ2-3; 8 bases match TRBD2. CDR1 is MNHNS and CDR2 is SASEGT in the germline V gene. V lost 1 base, J lost 11 bases, and 14 bases stayed unmatched. The CDR3 covers 16 residues.

The J gene is TRBJ1-3, the V gene TRBV28; possibly TRBD1 for D (5 bases). Germline-derived CDR1 and CDR2 are MDHEN and SYDVKM. The CDR3 loop spans 14 amino acids. The V end was cut by 4 bases, the J end by 2 bases, with 9 bases between. Here the CDR3 reads CASSSSGTGNTIYF. In DNA, the CDR3 is TGTGCCAGCAGTTCATCAGGGACTGGAAACACCATATATTTT.

This CDR3 is CASSLVLSPGGIPFF. For the CDR3, the DNA is TGTGCCAGCAGCTTAGTTTTATCGCCCGGGGGGATCCCTTTCTTT. This chain connects TRBV7-2 to TRBJ1-1; TRBD1 is a possible D gene (5 bases). Per the germline V gene, CDR1 is SGHTA and CDR2 is FQGNSA. CDR3 size: 15 residues. V lost 1 base and J 12 bases, leaving 21 bases between the germline ends. The full variable domain, rest sourced from reference TRBV7-2 and TRBJ1-1, is GAGVSQSPSNKVTEKGKDVELRCDPISGHTALYWYRQSLGQGLEFLIYFQGNSAPDKSGLPSDRFSAERTGGSVSTLTIQRTQQEDSAVYLCASSLVLSPGGIPFFGQGTRLTVV.

V and J are TRBV2 and TRBJ2-7; 7 bases line up with TRBD2. The germline V gene encodes CDR1 SNHLY and CDR2 FYNNEI. J gave up 1 base and V 8 bases, and 2 bases lay outside the gene matches. This CDR3 has 12 residues. CDR3 nucleotides: TGTGCCAGCGCGGGGGATTCCTACGAGCAGTACTTC. Protein sequence: CASAGDSYEQYF.

The rearrangement uses TRBV5-8 and TRBJ1-5, with 9 bases aligning to TRBD1. The germline CDR1 and CDR2 sequences are SGHTS and YDEGEE. The V segment lost 3 bases and the J segment 5 bases; nucleotides outside the gene matches: 9. This CDR3 has 16 amino acids. The CDR3 region is CASSSLQGAWDQPQHF. The CDR3 bases are TGTGCCAGCAGCTCGTTACAGGGGGCGTGGGATCAGCCCCAGCATTTT.

The chain is built from TRBV5-1 and TRBJ2-7; D possibly corresponds to TRBD2 (5 bases). V lost 0 bases to trimming and J lost 2 bases, with 12 bases between them. The length of the CDR3 is 15 residues. Looked up from germline, CDR1 is SGHRS and CDR2 is YFSETQ. CDR3 bases: TGCGCCAGCAGCTTGGTTACTAGTGGGCCCTACGAGCAGTACTTC. Its translation is CASSLVTSGPYEQYF.

The chain employs TRBV2 and TRBJ1-4, with D hard to call. Trimming left V 3 bases short and J 2 bases short, with 7 bases between. This CDR3 has 14 amino acids. Germline lookup yields CDR1 SNHLY and CDR2 FYNNEI. CDR3 protein: CASSESMTNEKLFF. The CDR3 coding sequence is TGTGCCAGCAGTGAGTCCATGACTAATGAAAAACTGTTTTTT.

The V and J genes are TRBV5-1 and TRBJ2-5; 9 nucleotides line up with TRBD2. The CDR3 sequence is 14 residues long. CDR1 and CDR2 from the germline V gene are SGHRS and YFSETQ. V shed 4 bases and J 1 base; nucleotides not matched to a gene: 2. The CDR3 sequence is CASSTTSGQETQYF. The DNA of the CDR3 is TGCGCCAGCAGCACGACTAGCGGCCAAGAGACCCAGTACTTC.

The chain joins TRBV9 to TRBJ1-1, with 7 bases lining up with TRBD1. CDR3 length: 14 amino acids. Trimming at V came to 0 bases and at J to 11 bases, leaving 10 bases not matched to a gene. Germline CDR1 is SGDLS and CDR2 is YYNGEE. The CDR3 reads CASSVGGGGYEAFF. The CDR3 nucleotides are TGTGCCAGCAGCGTAGGAGGGGGCGGTTATGAGGCTTTCTTT.

The chain combines TRBV27 with TRBJ2-7; 10 nucleotides line up with TRBD1. V shed 6 bases and J 2 bases; nucleotides not matched to a gene: 4. The CDR3 totals 14 residues. From germline, CDR1 is MNHEY and CDR2 SMNVEV (reference sequence). The CDR3 DNA is TGTGCCAGCAGCGTCGACAGGGGGCCCTACGAGCAGTACTTC. Encoded protein: CASSVDRGPYEQYF.